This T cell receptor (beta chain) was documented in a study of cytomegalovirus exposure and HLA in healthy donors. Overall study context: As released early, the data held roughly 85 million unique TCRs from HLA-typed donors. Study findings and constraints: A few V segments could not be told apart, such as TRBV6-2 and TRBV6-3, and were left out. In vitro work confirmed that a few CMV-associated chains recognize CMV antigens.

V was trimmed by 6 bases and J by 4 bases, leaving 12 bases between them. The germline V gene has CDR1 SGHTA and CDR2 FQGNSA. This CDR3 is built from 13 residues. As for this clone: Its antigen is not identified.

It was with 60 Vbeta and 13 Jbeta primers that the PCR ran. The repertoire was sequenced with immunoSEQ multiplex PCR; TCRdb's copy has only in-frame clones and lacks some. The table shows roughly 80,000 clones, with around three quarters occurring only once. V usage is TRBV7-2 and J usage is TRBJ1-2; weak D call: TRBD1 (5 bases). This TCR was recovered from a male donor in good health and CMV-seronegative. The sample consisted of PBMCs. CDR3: CASSNRNFYGYTF. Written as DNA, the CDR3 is TGTGCCAGCAGTAACAGGAATTTCTATGGCTACACCTTC.